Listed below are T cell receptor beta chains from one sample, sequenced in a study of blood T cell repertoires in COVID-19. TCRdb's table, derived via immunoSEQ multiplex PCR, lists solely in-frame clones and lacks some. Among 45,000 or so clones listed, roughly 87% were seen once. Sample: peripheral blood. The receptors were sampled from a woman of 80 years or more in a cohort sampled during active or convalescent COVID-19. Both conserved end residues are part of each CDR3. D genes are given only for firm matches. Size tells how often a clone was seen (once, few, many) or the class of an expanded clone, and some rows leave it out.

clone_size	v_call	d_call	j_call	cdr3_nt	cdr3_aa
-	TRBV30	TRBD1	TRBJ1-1	TGTGCCTGGGGGGACAGGGCCTCTGAAGCTTTCTTT	CAWGDRASEAFF
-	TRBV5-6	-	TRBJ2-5	TGTGCCAGCAGCCGAATGACAGAGTACCAAGAGACCCAGTACTTC	CASSRMTEYQETQYF
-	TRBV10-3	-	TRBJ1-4	TGTGCCATCAGAGACAGTAATGAAATACTGTTTTTT	CAIRDSNEILFF
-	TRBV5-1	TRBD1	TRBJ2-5	TGCGCCAGCAGCTCTGGGACAGGGGGTTACCAAGAGACCCAGTACTTC	CASSSGTGGYQETQYF
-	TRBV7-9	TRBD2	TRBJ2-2	TGTGCCAGCAACCGGGGGGGTATCACCGGGGAGCTGTTTTTT	CASNRGGITGELFF
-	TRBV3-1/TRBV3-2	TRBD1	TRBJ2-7	TGTGCCAGCAGCCAAACCCACCGGGACAGCTACTCCTACGAGCAGTACTTC	CASSQTHRDSYSYEQYF
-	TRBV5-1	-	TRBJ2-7	TGCGCCAGCAGCTTGGTAGACGAGCAGTACTTC	CASSLVDEQYF
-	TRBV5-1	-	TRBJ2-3	TGCGCCAGCAGCTTCTCCCCTATCGGGGTCACAGATACGCAGTATTTT	CASSFSPIGVTDTQYF
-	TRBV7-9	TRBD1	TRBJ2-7	TGTGCCAGCAGCTTGGGACAGCTACCCTACGAGCAGTACTTC	CASSLGQLPYEQYF
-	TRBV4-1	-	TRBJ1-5	TGCGCCAGCAGCCCTCGGAGTAGCAATCAGCCCCAGCATTTT	CASSPRSSNQPQHF
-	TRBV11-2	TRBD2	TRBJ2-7	TGTGCCAGCAGCCTGGGACTAGCAGGTTACGAGCAGTACTTC	CASSLGLAGYEQYF
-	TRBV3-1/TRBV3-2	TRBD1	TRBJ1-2	TGTGCCAGCAGCCAAGAAACAGGGGCACCAACTAACTATGGCTACACCTTC	CASSQETGAPTNYGYTF
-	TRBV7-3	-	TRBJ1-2	TGTGCCAGCAGCTTATTTGGGGGCCTCCGGGGCTACACCTTC	CASSLFGGLRGYTF
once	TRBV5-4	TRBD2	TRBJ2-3	TGTGCCAGCAGTCCCGGGACTAGCGGCTTCACAGATACGCAGTATTTT	CASSPGTSGFTDTQYF